This TCR beta chain was sequenced during a study of blood T cell repertoires in COVID-19 (dated by TCRdb to 2019 to 2021). For the wider study: Samples covering the acute and convalescent phases of COVID-19 were provided by collaborators in the United States, Italy and Spain. The prospective study material was composed of cDNA or gDNA derived from T cells, B-cell-depleted T cells, or PBMCs. Deeply sampled blood TCRbeta repertoires from subjects exposed to, actively infected with, or recovered from COVID-19 were included in the dataset. A freely available public database, intended as a resource for researchers studying the immune response to SARS-CoV-2, is where the repertoires were released. Samples came from the ongoing ImmuneRACE study (first 160 participants) plus 1,254 subjects from 6 global collaborators. A de-identified subject ID, COVID-19 status, age in years and sex were almost always included in the sample metadata. HLA class I and class II types, where available, came from metadata supplied by the sample provider rather than from assay-based typing.

At one collaborating source in Seattle, patients were enrolled during active infection and were followed longitudinally through the course of disease. The collaborating institutions used their own protocols to collect whole blood in K2EDTA tubes. Collaborator samples were shipped for TCRbeta analysis as frozen whole blood, isolated PBMCs, or DNA extracted from either sample type. Summary of the overall study and its limitations: Clinical and demographic metadata were provided uncurated, with the amount varying by source and participant.

The immunoSEQ Assay, a bias-controlled multiplex PCR, was used to amplify TCRbeta CDR3 regions from genomic DNA. The authors' pipeline ran thus. Within the assay, amplification of reference gene primers was used to estimate how many nucleated cells each sample contained. Sequence reads were collapsed and filtered to measure the absolute abundance of every unique TCRbeta CDR3 rearrangement. For each sample, productive Simpson clonality was calculated as the square root of Simpson's diversity index across productive rearrangements. Entries here come from immuneACCESS through TCRdb and include only in-frame sequences with V and J called. Some clones fail to appear in such tables; in the studies checked, an unresolved V gene covers under half of the shortfall, and the cause of the remainder is unknown. The V and J calls and the clone size are those of that table, but D and trimming were determined from the DNA. The sample includes approximately 210,000 clones, with 85% to 90% observed a single time. The ten largest clones represent 11% of the sample.

With respect to this clone: Its antigen is not yet known. No much larger clone is present one base from it, and per-base qualities are unavailable.

Trimming removed 6 bases from V and 6 bases from J; the gene matches leave 7 bases unexplained. From the germline V gene (reference sequence), CDR1 is SEHNR and CDR2 is FQNEAQ. Including the terminal cysteine and phenylalanine, the CDR3 comprises 15 residues. The kept DNA is CDR3 alone, 45 bases in frame from the first base. The source is a man in his fifties with COVID-19, enrolled during active disease. The chain links TRBV7-9 with TRBJ2-1; 11 junctional bases match TRBD2. The sequenced sample consisted of peripheral blood. The nucleotide sequence reads TGTGCCAGCAGTACTCTAGCGGGGGGCGGCAATGAGCAGTTCTTC. This sequence encodes CASSTLAGGGNEQFF.